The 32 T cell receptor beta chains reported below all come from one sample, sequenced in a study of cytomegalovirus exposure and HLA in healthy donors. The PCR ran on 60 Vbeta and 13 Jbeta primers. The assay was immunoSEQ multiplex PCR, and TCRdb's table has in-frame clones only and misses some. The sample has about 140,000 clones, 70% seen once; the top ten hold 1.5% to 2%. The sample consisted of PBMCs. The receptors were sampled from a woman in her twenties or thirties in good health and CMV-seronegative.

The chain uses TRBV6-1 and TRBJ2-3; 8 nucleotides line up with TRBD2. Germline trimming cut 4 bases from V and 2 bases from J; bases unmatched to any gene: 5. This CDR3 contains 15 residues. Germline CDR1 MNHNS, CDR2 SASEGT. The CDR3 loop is CASSVGSGTTDTQYF. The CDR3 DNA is TGTGCCAGCAGTGTGGGTAGCGGGACCACAGATACGCAGTATTTT.

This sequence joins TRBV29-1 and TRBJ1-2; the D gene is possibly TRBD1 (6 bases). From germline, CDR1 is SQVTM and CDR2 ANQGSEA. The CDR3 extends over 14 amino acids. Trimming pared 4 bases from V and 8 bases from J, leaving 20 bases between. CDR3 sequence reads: CSVGSGGGLRGYTF. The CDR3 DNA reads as TGCAGCGTTGGATCGGGGGGGGGCTTGAGGGGCTACACCTTC.

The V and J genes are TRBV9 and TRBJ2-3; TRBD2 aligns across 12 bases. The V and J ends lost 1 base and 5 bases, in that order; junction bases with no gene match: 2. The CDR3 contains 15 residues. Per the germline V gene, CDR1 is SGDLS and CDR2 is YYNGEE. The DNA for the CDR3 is TGTGCCAGCAGCGTATCGGGACTAGCGGGAGATACGCAGTATTTT. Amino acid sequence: CASSVSGLAGDTQYF.

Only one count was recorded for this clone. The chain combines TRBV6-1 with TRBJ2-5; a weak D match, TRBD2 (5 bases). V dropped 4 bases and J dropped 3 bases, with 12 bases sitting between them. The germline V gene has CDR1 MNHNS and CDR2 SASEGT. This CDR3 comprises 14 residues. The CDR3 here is CASSVGLAEETQYF. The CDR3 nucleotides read TGTGCCAGCAGTGTCGGGCTAGCCGAAGAGACCCAGTACTTC.

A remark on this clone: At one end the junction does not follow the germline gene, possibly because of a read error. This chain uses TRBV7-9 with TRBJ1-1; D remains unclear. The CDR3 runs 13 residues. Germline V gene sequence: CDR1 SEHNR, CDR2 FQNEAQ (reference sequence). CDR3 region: CSSSLNGNTEAFF. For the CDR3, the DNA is TGTTCCAGCAGCTTAAACGGGAACACTGAAGCTTTCTTT.

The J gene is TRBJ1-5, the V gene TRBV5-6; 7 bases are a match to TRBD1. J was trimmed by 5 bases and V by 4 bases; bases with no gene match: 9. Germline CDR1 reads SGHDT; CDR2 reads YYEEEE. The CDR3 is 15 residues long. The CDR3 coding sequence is TGTGCCAGCAGCGCACTTGACAGGGTGGATCAGCCCCAGCATTTT. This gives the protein CASSALDRVDQPQHF. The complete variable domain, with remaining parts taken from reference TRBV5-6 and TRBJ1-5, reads DAGVTQSPTHLIKTRGQQVTLRCSPKSGHDTVSWYQQALGQGPQFIFQYYEEEERQRGNFPDRFSGHQFPNYSSELNVNALLLGDSALYLCASSALDRVDQPQHFGDGTRLSIL.

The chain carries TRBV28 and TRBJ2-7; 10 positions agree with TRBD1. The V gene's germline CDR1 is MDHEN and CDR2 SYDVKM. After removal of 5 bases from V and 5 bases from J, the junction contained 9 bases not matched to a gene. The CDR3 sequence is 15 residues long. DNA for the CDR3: TGTGCCAGCAGTAGCCCCGGGACAGGGGCCCACGAGCAGTACTTC. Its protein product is CASSSPGTGAHEQYF. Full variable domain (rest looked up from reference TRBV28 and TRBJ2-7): DVKVTQSSRYLVKRTGEKVFLECVQDMDHENMFWYRQDPGLGLRLIYFSYDVKMKEKGDIPEGYSVSREKKERFSLILESASTNQTSMYLCASSSPGTGAHEQYFGPGTRLTVT.

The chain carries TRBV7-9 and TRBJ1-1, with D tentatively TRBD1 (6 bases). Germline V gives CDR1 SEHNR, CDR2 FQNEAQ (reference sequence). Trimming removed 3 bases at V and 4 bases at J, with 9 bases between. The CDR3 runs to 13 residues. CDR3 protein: CASSLKGGTEAFF. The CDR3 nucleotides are TGTGCCAGCAGCTTGAAAGGGGGCACTGAAGCTTTCTTT.

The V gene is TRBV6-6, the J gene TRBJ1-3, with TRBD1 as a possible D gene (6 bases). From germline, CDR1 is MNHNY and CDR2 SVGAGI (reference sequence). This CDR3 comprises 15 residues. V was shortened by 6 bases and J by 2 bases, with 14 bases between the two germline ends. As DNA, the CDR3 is TGTGCCAGCAGGTACACCGGGACAACTGGAAACACCATATATTTT. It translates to CASRYTGTTGNTIYF.

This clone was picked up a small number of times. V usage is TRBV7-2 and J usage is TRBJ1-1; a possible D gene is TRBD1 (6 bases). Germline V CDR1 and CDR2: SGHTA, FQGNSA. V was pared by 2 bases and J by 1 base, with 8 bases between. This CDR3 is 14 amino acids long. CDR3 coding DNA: TGTGCCAGCAGCTTATACAGGGAGAACACTGAAGCTTTCTTT. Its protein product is CASSLYRENTEAFF.

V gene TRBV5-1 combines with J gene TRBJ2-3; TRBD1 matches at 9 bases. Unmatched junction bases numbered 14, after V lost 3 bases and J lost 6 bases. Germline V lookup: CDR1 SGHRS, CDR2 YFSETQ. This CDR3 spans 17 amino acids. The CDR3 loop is CASSSPQGTGYRDTQYF. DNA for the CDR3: TGCGCCAGCAGCTCTCCCCAAGGGACAGGGTATCGTGATACGCAGTATTTT.

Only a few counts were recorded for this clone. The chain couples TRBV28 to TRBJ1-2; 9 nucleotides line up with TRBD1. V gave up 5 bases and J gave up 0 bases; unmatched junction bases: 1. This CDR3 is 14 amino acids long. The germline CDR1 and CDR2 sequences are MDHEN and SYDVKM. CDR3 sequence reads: CASSTGGSNYGYTF. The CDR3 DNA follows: TGTGCCAGCAGTACAGGGGGCTCTAACTATGGCTACACCTTC.

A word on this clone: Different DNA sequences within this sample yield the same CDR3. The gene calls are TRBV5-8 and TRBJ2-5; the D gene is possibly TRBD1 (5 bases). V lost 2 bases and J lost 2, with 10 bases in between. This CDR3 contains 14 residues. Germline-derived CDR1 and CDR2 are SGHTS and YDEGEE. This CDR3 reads CASSFRDRQETQYF. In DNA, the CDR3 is TGTGCCAGCAGCTTCCGCGACAGACAAGAGACCCAGTACTTC.

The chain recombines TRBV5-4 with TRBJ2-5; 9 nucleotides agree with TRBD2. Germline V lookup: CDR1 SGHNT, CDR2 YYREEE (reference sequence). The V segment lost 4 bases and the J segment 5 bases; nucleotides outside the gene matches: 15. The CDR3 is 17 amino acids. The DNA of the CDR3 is TGTGCCAGCAGCCCGACGAGCGGAGCGGGAGGCTTGGAGACCCAGTACTTC. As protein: CASSPTSGAGGLETQYF.

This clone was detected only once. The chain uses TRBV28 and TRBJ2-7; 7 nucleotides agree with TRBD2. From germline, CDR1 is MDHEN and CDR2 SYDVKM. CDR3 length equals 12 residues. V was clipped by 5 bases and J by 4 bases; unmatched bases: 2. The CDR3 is CASSGTTYEQYF. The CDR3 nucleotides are TGTGCCAGCAGTGGGACTACTTACGAGCAGTACTTC. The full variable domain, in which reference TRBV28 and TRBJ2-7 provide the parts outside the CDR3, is DVKVTQSSRYLVKRTGEKVFLECVQDMDHENMFWYRQDPGLGLRLIYFSYDVKMKEKGDIPEGYSVSREKKERFSLILESASTNQTSMYLCASSGTTYEQYFGPGTRLTVT.

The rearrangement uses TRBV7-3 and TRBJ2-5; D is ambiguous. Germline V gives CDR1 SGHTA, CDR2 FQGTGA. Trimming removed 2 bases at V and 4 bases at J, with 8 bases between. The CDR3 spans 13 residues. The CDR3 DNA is TGTGCCAGCAGCTTAGATTTCGGAGAGACCCAGTACTTC. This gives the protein CASSLDFGETQYF.

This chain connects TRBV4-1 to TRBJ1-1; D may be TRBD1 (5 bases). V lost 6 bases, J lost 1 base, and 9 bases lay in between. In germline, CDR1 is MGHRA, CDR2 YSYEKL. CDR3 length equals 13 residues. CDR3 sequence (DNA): TGCGCCAGCAGTGGAGACAGGAACACTGAAGCTTTCTTT. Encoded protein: CASSGDRNTEAFF.

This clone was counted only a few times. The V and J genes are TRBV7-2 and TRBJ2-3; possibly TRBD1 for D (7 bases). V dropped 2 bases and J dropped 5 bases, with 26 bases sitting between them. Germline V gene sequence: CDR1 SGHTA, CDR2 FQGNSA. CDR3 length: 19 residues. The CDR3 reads CASSLRGPLTSRFLDTQYF. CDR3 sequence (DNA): TGTGCCAGCAGCTTAAGGGGGCCTTTGACTAGTCGATTTCTAGATACGCAGTATTTT.

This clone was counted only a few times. CDR3 sequence: CASSLGPDYEQYV. The CDR3 DNA reads as TGTGCCAGCAGCTTAGGCCCCGACTACGAGCAGTACGTC. This sequence joins TRBV7-3 and TRBJ2-7; D is undetermined. V was trimmed by 2 bases and J by 3 bases, leaving 8 bases between them. Looked up from germline, CDR1 is SGHTA and CDR2 is FQGTGA. The CDR3 is 13 residues long.

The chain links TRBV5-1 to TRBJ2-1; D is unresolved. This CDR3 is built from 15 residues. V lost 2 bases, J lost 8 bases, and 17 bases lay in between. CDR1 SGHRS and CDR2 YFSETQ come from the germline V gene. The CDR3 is CASSFQGALEDEQFF. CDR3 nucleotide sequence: TGCGCCAGCAGCTTTCAAGGTGCCCTAGAGGATGAGCAGTTCTTC.

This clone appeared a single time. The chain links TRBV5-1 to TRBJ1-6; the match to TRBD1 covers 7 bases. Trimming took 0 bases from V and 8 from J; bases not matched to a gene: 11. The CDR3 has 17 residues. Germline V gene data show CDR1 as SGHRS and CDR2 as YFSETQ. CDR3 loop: CASSLEQGSPLDSPLHF. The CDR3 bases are TGCGCCAGCAGCTTGGAACAGGGGAGTCCGTTAGATTCACCCCTCCACTTT.

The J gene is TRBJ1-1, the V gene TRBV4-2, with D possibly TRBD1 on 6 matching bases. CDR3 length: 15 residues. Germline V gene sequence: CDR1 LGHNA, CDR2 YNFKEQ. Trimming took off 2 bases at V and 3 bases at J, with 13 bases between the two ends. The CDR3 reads CASSQPGAGDTEAFF. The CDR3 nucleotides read TGTGCCAGCAGCCAACCCGGGGCAGGGGACACTGAAGCTTTCTTT.

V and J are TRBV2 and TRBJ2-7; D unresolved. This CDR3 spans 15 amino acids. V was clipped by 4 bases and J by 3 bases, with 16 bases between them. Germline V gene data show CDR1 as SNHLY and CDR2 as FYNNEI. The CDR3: CASSVRTNPSYEQYF. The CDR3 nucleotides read TGTGCCAGCAGTGTACGAACCAATCCCAGCTACGAGCAGTACTTC.

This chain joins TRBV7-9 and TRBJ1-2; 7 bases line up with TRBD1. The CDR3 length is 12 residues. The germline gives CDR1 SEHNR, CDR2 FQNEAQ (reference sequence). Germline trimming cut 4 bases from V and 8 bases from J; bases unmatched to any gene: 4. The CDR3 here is CASSSGGRGYTF. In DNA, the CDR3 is TGTGCCAGCAGCTCAGGGGGACGGGGCTACACCTTC.

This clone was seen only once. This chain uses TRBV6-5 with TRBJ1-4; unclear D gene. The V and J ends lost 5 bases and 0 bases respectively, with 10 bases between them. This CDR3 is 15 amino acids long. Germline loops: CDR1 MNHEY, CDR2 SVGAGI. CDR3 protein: CASSREHATNEKLFF. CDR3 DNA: TGTGCCAGCAGTCGAGAGCATGCAACTAATGAAAAACTGTTTTTT.

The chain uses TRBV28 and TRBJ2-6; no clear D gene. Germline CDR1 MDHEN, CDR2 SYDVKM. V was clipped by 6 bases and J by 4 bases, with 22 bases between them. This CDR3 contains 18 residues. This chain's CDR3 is CASRPNSGSSAGANVLTF. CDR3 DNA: TGTGCCAGCAGGCCCAATTCCGGGTCCTCGGCGGGGGCCAACGTCCTGACTTTC.

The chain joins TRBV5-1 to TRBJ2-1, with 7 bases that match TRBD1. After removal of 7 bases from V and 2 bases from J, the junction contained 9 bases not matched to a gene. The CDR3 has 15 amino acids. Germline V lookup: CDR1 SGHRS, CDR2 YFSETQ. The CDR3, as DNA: TGCGCCAGCGCAACAGGGACAGCTACCTACAATGAGCAGTTCTTC. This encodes CASATGTATYNEQFF. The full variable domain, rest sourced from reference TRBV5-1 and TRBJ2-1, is KAGVTQTPRYLIKTRGQQVTLSCSPISGHRSVSWYQQTPGQGLQFLFEYFSETQRNKGNFPGRFSGRQFSNSRSEMNVSTLELGDSALYLCASATGTATYNEQFFGPGTRLTVL.

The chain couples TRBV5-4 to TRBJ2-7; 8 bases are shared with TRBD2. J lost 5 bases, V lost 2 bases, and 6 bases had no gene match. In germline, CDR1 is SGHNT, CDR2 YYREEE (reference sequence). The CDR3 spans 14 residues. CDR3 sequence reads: CASSFERELHEQYF. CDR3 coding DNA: TGTGCCAGCAGCTTCGAGCGGGAGCTCCACGAGCAGTACTTC.

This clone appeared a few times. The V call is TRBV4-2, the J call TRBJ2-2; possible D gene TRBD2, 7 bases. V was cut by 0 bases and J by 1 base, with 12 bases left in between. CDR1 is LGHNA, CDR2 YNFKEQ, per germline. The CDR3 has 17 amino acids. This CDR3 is CASSQEAGALNTGELFF. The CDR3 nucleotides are TGTGCCAGCAGCCAAGAGGCGGGGGCCTTGAACACCGGGGAGCTGTTTTTT.

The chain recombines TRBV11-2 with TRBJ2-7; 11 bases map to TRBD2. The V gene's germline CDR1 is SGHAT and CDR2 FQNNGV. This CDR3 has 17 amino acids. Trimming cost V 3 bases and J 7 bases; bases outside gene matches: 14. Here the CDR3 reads CASSLTPLAGGGREQYF. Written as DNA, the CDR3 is TGTGCCAGCAGCTTGACCCCCCTAGCGGGAGGCGGGAGGGAGCAGTACTTC.

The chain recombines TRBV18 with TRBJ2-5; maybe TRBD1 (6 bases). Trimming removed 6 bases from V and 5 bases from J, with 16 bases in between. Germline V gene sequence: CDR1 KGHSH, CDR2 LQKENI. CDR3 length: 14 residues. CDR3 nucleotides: TGTGCCAGCTCCCTAACAGGGATCCAGGAGACCCAGTACTTC. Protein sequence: CASSLTGIQETQYF.

CDR3 nucleotides: TGTGCCATCCAAGGAGTACAGGGGAAGGGAAACACCATATATTTT. Protein product: CAIQGVQGKGNTIYF. The J gene is TRBJ1-3, the V gene TRBV10-3; 7 nucleotides line up with TRBD1. The CDR3 has 15 residues. From germline, CDR1 is ENHRY and CDR2 SYGVKD. J gave up 4 bases and V 8 bases, and 11 bases lay outside the gene matches.